The 15 T cell receptor beta chains presented below share a single source sample, sequenced in a study of regulatory T cells in long-lasting Graves disease. The TCR beta library used iRepertoire HTBI primers with Arm-PCR amplification of CDR3. TCRdb redid the calling of the multiplex PCR reads with MiXCR, one entry per CDR3 protein. The data contain hundreds of thousands of distinct CDR3 sequences, less than 15% of them singletons. Time point reported: newly diagnosed GD, antithyroid drugs for less than 3 months. PBMC-extracted RNA yielded the TCR library. The sample also formed part of further work on T cells in Graves' hyperthyroidism and ophthalmopathy.

The sample was peripheral blood mononuclear cells (PBMCs), taken at new diagnosis, from a patient treated with antithyroid drugs. The receptors stem from a man in his thirties or forties with Graves disease.

This clonotype has a count of ten or more. V gene TRBV6-1 combines with J gene TRBJ2-1; TRBD2 matches at 7 bases. The CDR3 has 15 amino acids. Germline V gene sequence: CDR1 MNHNS, CDR2 SASEGT. The V and J ends lost 6 bases and 7 bases, in that order; junction bases with no gene match: 12. The CDR3 loop is CASRDHLAGMNEQFF. The CDR3 nucleotides are TGTGCCAGCAGGGATCACTTAGCGGGTATGAATGAGCAGTTCTTC.

This clonotype was seen only a few times. V and J are TRBV7-8 and TRBJ2-1; D is possibly TRBD2 (6 bases). The germline V and J ends were trimmed by 8 bases and 4 bases, with 18 bases remaining between them. The CDR3 sequence is 15 residues long. Germline CDR1 and CDR2: SGHVS and FQNEAQ. The CDR3 is CASSSPGTGYNEQFF. CDR3 coding DNA: TGTGCCAGCTCCTCACCCGGGACTGGATACAATGAGCAGTTCTTC.

The sample holds many counts of this clonotype. V is TRBV7-9 and J is TRBJ2-7; D is possibly TRBD1 (6 bases). The germline CDR1 and CDR2 sequences are SEHNR and FQNEAQ (reference sequence). V lost 5 bases, J lost 4 bases, and 15 bases lay in between. The CDR3 contains 14 residues. The CDR3 loop reads CASSPNLQGYEQYF. In DNA, the CDR3 is TGTGCCAGCAGCCCGAACTTACAGGGTTACGAGCAGTACTTC.

This clonotype showed up many times. The CDR3 bases are TGTGCCAGCAGTTTAGGGCCCGGGGGAGCTTTCTTT. It yields the protein CASSLGPGGAFF. The gene calls are TRBV12-3 or TRBV12-4 and TRBJ1-1; D may be TRBD1 (5 bases). The ends were cut back, 1 base at V and 10 bases at J, with 10 bases in the middle. The CDR3 is made up of 12 amino acids.

This clonotype has just a few counts. The gene calls are TRBV5-4 and TRBJ2-5; weak D call: TRBD2 (5 bases). Germline assignment: CDR1 SGHNT and CDR2 YYREEE (reference sequence). V shed 4 bases and J shed 2 bases, with 15 bases lying between them. The CDR3 length is 15 residues. The CDR3 DNA reads as TGTGCCAGCAGCCCCGCGAGGAGCGGACAAGAGACCCAGTACTTC. Protein product: CASSPARSGQETQYF.

This clonotype has ten or more counts. V gene TRBV28 combines with J gene TRBJ2-1; D ambiguous. Germline CDR1 is MDHEN and CDR2 is SYDVKM. The CDR3 extends over 12 amino acids. Deletions cut 10 bases from V and 7 bases from J, with 14 bases between. The CDR3: CAIAPQGNEQFF. DNA for the CDR3: TGTGCCATAGCCCCTCAAGGGAATGAGCAGTTCTTC.

This clonotype was counted at least ten times. V gene TRBV13 combines with J gene TRBJ2-7; TRBD2 aligns across 8 bases. Germline loops: CDR1 PRHDT, CDR2 FYEKMQ (reference sequence). With V trimmed by 5 bases and J by 3 bases, 9 bases remained unmatched. This CDR3 region has 15 residues. The CDR3 DNA is TGTGCCAGCAGCCCCAAGCGGGAGAACCGCTACGAGCAGTACTTC. This encodes CASSPKRENRYEQYF.

This clonotype was seen ten or more times. V and J are TRBV27 and TRBJ1-5, with 8 bases matching TRBD1. CDR1 and CDR2 (germline): MNHEY, SMNVEV (reference sequence). This CDR3 has 14 residues. V shed 5 bases and J 3 bases; nucleotides not matched to a gene: 3. CDR3 amino acids: CASSATGANQPQHF. CDR3 in DNA: TGTGCCAGCAGTGCGACAGGGGCCAATCAGCCCCAGCATTTT.

This clonotype was found many times. The chain couples TRBV2 to TRBJ1-1; possible D gene TRBD1, 5 bases. V shed 4 bases and J shed 4 bases, with 10 bases lying between them. The CDR3 runs to 13 residues. Germline CDR1 SNHLY, CDR2 FYNNEI. The DNA of the CDR3 is TGTGCCAGCAGTGTCCTGGGGACCACTGAAGCTTTCTTT. Translation gives CASSVLGTTEAFF.

Comments on this clonotype: A much more abundant neighbour one base away suggests this may be a read error. The missing conserved phenylalanine or tryptophan at the end of this CDR3 makes a read error likely. V is TRBV20-1 and J is TRBJ2-7; TRBD1 is a possible D gene (6 bases). Germline CDR1 and CDR2: DFQATT and SNEGSKA (reference sequence). V dropped 5 bases and J dropped 0 bases, with 8 bases sitting between them. This CDR3 has 12 amino acids. DNA for the CDR3: TGCAGTGCTCGACAGGACTCCTACGAGCAGTACCTC. This codes for CSARQDSYEQYL.

The sample holds a few counts of this clonotype. The CDR3 DNA follows: TGTGCCAGCAGTGAGCCGAGGGGAAACAATGAGCAGTTCTTC. Its protein is CASSEPRGNNEQFF. The chain carries TRBV6-2 or TRBV6-3 and TRBJ2-1; D possibly uses TRBD1 or TRBD2 (5 bases each). V was cut by 5 bases and J by 5 bases, with 13 bases left in between. Germline loops: CDR1 MNHEY, CDR2 SVGEGT. The CDR3 loop spans 14 amino acids.

In its sample, this clonotype was seen many times. The chain is built from TRBV2 and TRBJ2-2, with D uncertain. The CDR3 consists of 16 residues. Germline V gene data show CDR1 as SNHLY and CDR2 as FYNNEI. V lost 6 bases and J lost 6, with 20 bases in between. The CDR3 DNA sequence: TGTGCCAGCAGGCGCATGTGGTCGGATAGACCCGGGGAGCTGTTTTTT. Translated: CASRRMWSDRPGELFF.

This clonotype has at least ten counts. The chain couples TRBV2 to TRBJ2-7; no reliable D call. V gave up 6 bases and J gave up 3 bases, with 9 bases separating them. The CDR3 is 12 amino acids. Germline V lookup: CDR1 SNHLY, CDR2 FYNNEI. The CDR3 coding sequence is TGTGCCAGCAGCTCTAGATACTACGAGCAGTACTTC. Translating gives CASSSRYYEQYF.

This clonotype showed up just a few times. The chain employs TRBV6-1 and TRBJ2-1; D is possibly TRBD1 (5 bases). The germline gives CDR1 MNHNS, CDR2 SASEGT. The CDR3 loop spans 15 amino acids. V was pared by 5 bases and J by 3 bases, with 14 bases between. The CDR3 region is CASSPRLTVYNEQFF. The DNA of the CDR3 is TGTGCCAGCAGTCCAAGACTGACAGTCTACAATGAGCAGTTCTTC.

This clonotype was counted ten times or more. V gene TRBV9 combines with J gene TRBJ2-1; TRBD2 is a possible D gene (5 bases). The CDR3 is made up of 12 amino acids. V lost 3 bases and J 11 bases, leaving 12 bases between the germline ends. The germline gives CDR1 SGDLS, CDR2 YYNGEE. CDR3 sequence reads: CASSADSSKQFF. Written as DNA, the CDR3 is TGTGCCAGCAGCGCGGACTCATCGAAGCAGTTCTTC.